This entry lists 18 T cell receptor beta chains sequenced from one sample in a study of OX40 agonist ivuxolimab in advanced cancers. Using immunoSEQ multiplex PCR, the repertoire was profiled, and TCRdb retains in-frame clones only, with some absent. The sample gives approximately 50,000 clones, 80% to 85% of which show up once; 3% to 4.5% is in the top ten. Sequencing was performed on CD4+ or CD8+ T cells sorted from blood, taken in a trial of the OX40 agonist ivuxolimab. Source of these receptors: an adult with an advanced solid tumor such as melanoma, head and neck, liver or kidney cancer.

The chain links TRBV6-1 to TRBJ1-4; D is perhaps TRBD1 (5 bases). CDR1 is MNHNS and CDR2 is SASEGT in the germline V gene. The germline V and J ends were trimmed by 3 bases and 7 bases, with 12 bases remaining between them. This CDR3 comprises 14 residues. CDR3 amino acids: CASSEGQGTEKLFF. Here the CDR3 DNA reads TGTGCCAGCAGTGAGGGGCAGGGAACTGAAAAACTGTTTTTT.

J is TRBJ1-4 and V is TRBV5-1; no clear D. The germline V gene encodes CDR1 SGHRS and CDR2 YFSETQ. V was clipped by 4 bases and J by 0 bases, with 13 bases between them. The CDR3 runs to 16 residues. As DNA, the CDR3 is TGCGCCAGCAGCCCTGGAACCATTGCAACTAATGAAAAACTGTTTTTT. It codes for CASSPGTIATNEKLFF.

This clone was counted once. V is TRBV5-1 and J is TRBJ2-5; a weak D match, TRBD2 (5 bases). The CDR3 has 12 residues. Germline V gives CDR1 SGHRS, CDR2 YFSETQ. Trimming took 6 bases from V and 4 from J, leaving 10 bases between them. The CDR3 nucleotides read TGCGCCAGCACGGGGAAGGCAGAGACCCAGTACTTC. Translation: CASTGKAETQYF.

This clone appeared a single time. The V call is TRBV9, the J call TRBJ2-3; 9 bases align to TRBD1. Germline CDR1 reads SGDLS; CDR2 reads YYNGEE. This CDR3 comprises 14 residues. V dropped 4 bases and J dropped 4; count of bases not matched to a gene: 4. CDR3: CASSIRQGADTQYF. The CDR3 nucleotides read TGTGCCAGCAGCATTCGACAGGGGGCAGATACGCAGTATTTT. Full variable domain (missing parts from reference TRBV9 and TRBJ2-3): DSGVTQTPKHLITATGQRVTLRCSPRSGDLSVYWYQQSLDQGLQFLIQYYNGEERAKGNILERFSAQQFPDLHSELNLSSLELGDSALYFCASSIRQGADTQYFGPGTRLTVL.

This clone was counted only a few times. The chain is built from TRBV5-1 and TRBJ1-4; D is perhaps TRBD1 (5 bases). The CDR3 runs 16 residues. V lost 3 bases, J lost 0 bases, and 12 bases lay in between. Germline V gene data show CDR1 as SGHRS and CDR2 as YFSETQ. The CDR3 is CASSSGTDATNEKLFF. The CDR3 nucleotides are TGCGCCAGCAGCTCGGGGACGGATGCAACTAATGAAAAACTGTTTTTT.

The chain uses TRBV18 and TRBJ2-1, with D possibly matching TRBD1 (6 bases). Trimming removed 3 bases at V and 6 bases at J, with 24 bases between. The CDR3 length is 18 residues. CDR1 is KGHSH, CDR2 LQKENI, per germline. The CDR3 here is CASSPPGALLQVGNEQFF. The CDR3 nucleotides are TGTGCCAGCTCACCTCCAGGGGCCCTACTTCAGGTTGGCAATGAGCAGTTCTTC.

This rearrangement joins TRBV5-1 to TRBJ2-7; TRBD2 is a possible D gene (7 bases). The CDR3 length is 14 residues. Trimming left V 2 bases short and J 2 bases short, with 11 bases between. Germline CDR1 reads SGHRS; CDR2 reads YFSETQ. The CDR3 DNA follows: TGCGCCAGCAGCTTCGGGGGGCGCGCCTACGAGCAGTACTTC. Amino acids: CASSFGGRAYEQYF.

In this sample, this clone turned up a few times. This chain joins TRBV6-1 and TRBJ1-2; unclear D gene. Germline V gene lookup returns CDR1 MNHNS and CDR2 SASEGT. Trimming removed 6 bases at V and 3 bases at J, with 14 bases between. The CDR3 runs to 14 residues. The CDR3: CASRPRGQDYGYTF. The CDR3 nucleotides are TGTGCCAGCAGGCCCCGCGGGCAGGACTATGGCTACACCTTC.

This clone showed up just once. J is TRBJ1-2 and V is TRBV30; TRBD1 aligns across 9 bases. This CDR3 spans 14 amino acids. V lost 3 bases to trimming and J lost 3 bases; unmatched junction nucleotides: 5. Germline CDR1 reads GTSNPN; CDR2 reads SVGIG (reference sequence). The CDR3 protein is CAWRTTGGDYGYTF. CDR3 DNA: TGTGCCTGGAGGACAACAGGGGGCGACTATGGCTACACCTTC.

This clone was picked up one time. The V and J genes are TRBV5-1 and TRBJ2-5, with TRBD2 matching over 9 bases. The CDR3 covers 16 residues. V dropped 0 bases and J dropped 1; count of bases not matched to a gene: 4. CDR1 is SGHRS, CDR2 YFSETQ, per germline. Here the CDR3 reads CASSLGPSGAQETQYF. CDR3 DNA sequence: TGCGCCAGCAGCTTGGGTCCTAGCGGGGCCCAAGAGACCCAGTACTTC.

The genes are TRBV9 and TRBJ1-2, with D uncertain. V was cut by 0 bases and J by 5 bases, with 11 bases left in between. Germline V CDR1 and CDR2: SGDLS, YYNGEE. The CDR3 runs to 14 residues. In DNA form, the CDR3 reads TGTGCCAGCAGCGTAGCCGGAGAGATTTATGGCTACACCTTC. Encoded protein: CASSVAGEIYGYTF.

The chain recombines TRBV28 with TRBJ1-3, with TRBD1 matching over 7 bases. This CDR3 is built from 14 residues. Germline V gene sequence: CDR1 MDHEN, CDR2 SYDVKM. V lost 6 bases to trimming and J lost 2 bases; unmatched junction nucleotides: 4. This chain's CDR3 is CASRAGTAGNTIYF. CDR3 sequence (DNA): TGTGCCAGCAGGGCCGGGACAGCTGGAAACACCATATATTTT.

The chain uses TRBV9 and TRBJ2-1; no definite D call. Trimming cost V 2 bases and J 4 bases, with 7 bases left between them. The CDR3 is 13 amino acids. Looked up from germline, CDR1 is SGDLS and CDR2 is YYNGEE. CDR3 coding DNA: TGTGCCAGCAGCGTCCGCTCTTACAATGAGCAGTTCTTC. It yields the protein CASSVRSYNEQFF.

The J gene is TRBJ1-2, the V gene TRBV25-1; 7 bases agree with TRBD1. The V segment lost 0 bases and the J segment 8 bases; nucleotides outside the gene matches: 12. Germline V gene lookup returns CDR1 MGHDK and CDR2 SYGVNS. This CDR3 comprises 16 residues. CDR3 coding DNA: TGTGCCAGCAGTGAATATGCGACAGGGAGTGCGTTCGGCTACACCTTC. It codes for CASSEYATGSAFGYTF.

This clone appeared a single time. This chain connects TRBV9 to TRBJ2-1; 8 nucleotides agree with TRBD1. This CDR3 is 16 amino acids long. Trimming took 3 bases from V and 6 from J; bases not matched to a gene: 11. Germline V gene data show CDR1 as SGDLS and CDR2 as YYNGEE. The CDR3 DNA sequence: TGTGCCAGCAGCGCTTCCGGGACAGGAAACATCAATGAGCAGTTCTTC. It translates to CASSASGTGNINEQFF.

V usage is TRBV7-3 and J usage is TRBJ2-3, with 10 bases that match TRBD2. This CDR3 has 15 residues. Per germline, CDR1 SGHTA and CDR2 FQGTGA. J gave up 5 bases and V 1 base, and 3 bases lay outside the gene matches. In nucleotides, the CDR3 is TGTGCCAGCAGCTTAATCGCTAGCGGGGGAGATACGCAGTATTTT. This gives the protein CASSLIASGGDTQYF.

The chain links TRBV5-4 to TRBJ2-3; D might be TRBD2 (6 bases). Germline assignment: CDR1 SGHNT and CDR2 YYREEE (reference sequence). This CDR3 contains 14 residues. Trimming removed 0 bases at V and 3 bases at J, with 8 bases between. The CDR3 here is CASSLAGGTDTQYF. The CDR3, as DNA: TGTGCCAGCAGCTTGGCCGGGGGAACAGATACGCAGTATTTT.

The chain employs TRBV6-6 and TRBJ1-4; 9 nucleotides align to TRBD1. Germline V CDR1 and CDR2: MNHNY, SVGAGI (reference sequence). The CDR3 loop spans 15 amino acids. With V trimmed by 6 bases and J by 4 bases, 6 bases remained unmatched. The CDR3 here is CASSPRQGVNEKLFF. In DNA, the CDR3 is TGTGCCAGCAGCCCAAGACAGGGGGTTAATGAAAAACTGTTTTTT.